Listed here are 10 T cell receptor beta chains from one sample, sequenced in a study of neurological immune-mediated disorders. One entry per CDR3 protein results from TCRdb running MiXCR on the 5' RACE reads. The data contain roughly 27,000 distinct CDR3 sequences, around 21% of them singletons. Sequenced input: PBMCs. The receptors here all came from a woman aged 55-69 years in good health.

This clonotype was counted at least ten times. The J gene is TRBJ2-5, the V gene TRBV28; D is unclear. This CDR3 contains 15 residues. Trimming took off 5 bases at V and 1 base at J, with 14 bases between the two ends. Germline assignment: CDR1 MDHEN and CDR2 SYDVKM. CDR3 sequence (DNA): TGTGCCAGCAGTCCCTTGGACGGATTCCAAGAGACCCAGTACTTC. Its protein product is CASSPLDGFQETQYF. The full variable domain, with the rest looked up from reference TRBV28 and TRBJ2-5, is DVKVTQSSRYLVKRTGEKVFLECVQDMDHENMFWYRQDPGLGLRLIYFSYDVKMKEKGDIPEGYSVSREKKERFSLILESASTNQTSMYLCASSPLDGFQETQYFGPGTRLLVL.

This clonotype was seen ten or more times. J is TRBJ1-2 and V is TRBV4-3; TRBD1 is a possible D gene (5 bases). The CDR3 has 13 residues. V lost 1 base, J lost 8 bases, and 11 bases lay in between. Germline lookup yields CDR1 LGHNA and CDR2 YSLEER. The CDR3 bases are TGCGCCAGCAGCCAAGCGGGGGTAGGGGGCTACACCTTC. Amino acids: CASSQAGVGGYTF.

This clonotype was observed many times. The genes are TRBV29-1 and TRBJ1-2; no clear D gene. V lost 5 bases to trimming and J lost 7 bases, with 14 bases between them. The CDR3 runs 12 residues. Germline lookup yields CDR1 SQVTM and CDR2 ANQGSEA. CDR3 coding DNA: TGCAGCGTTCCCGGTGGACTGAGTGGCTACACCTTC. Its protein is CSVPGGLSGYTF.

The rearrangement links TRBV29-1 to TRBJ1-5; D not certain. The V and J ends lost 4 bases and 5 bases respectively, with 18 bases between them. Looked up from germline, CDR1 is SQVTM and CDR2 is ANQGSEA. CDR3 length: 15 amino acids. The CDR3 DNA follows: TGCAGCGTTGGGGTCATCAAGGATGGCGATCAGCCCCAGCATTTT. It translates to CSVGVIKDGDQPQHF.

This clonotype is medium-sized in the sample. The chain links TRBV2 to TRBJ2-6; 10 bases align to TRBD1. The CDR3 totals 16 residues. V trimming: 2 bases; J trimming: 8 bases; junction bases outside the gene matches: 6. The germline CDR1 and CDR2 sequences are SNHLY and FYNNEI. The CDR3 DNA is TGTGCCAGCAGTGAAACGGGGACAGGGGTCACCAACGTCCTGACTTTC. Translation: CASSETGTGVTNVLTF. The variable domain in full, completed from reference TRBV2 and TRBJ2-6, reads EPEVTQTPSHQVTQMGQEVILRCVPISNHLYFYWYRQILGQKVEFLVSFYNNEISEKSEIFDDQFSVERPDGSNFTLKIRSTKLEDSAMYFCASSETGTGVTNVLTFGAGSRLTVL.

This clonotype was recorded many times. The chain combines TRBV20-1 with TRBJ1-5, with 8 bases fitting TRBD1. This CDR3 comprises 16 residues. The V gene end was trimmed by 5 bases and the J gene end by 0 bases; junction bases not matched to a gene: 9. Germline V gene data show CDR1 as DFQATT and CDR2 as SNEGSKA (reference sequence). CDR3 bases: TGCAGTGCTTACGACAGGGGCCGGGGTAGCAATCAGCCCCAGCATTTT. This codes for CSAYDRGRGSNQPQHF.

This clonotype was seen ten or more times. CDR3 amino acids: CASSPSRQGYQPQHF. The CDR3 region has the DNA TGTGCCAGCTCACCATCCCGGCAGGGTTATCAGCCCCAGCATTTT. The chain recombines TRBV18 with TRBJ1-5; possibly TRBD1 for D (5 bases). CDR1 KGHSH and CDR2 LQKENI come from the germline V gene. Trimming took 2 bases from V and 5 from J, leaving 13 bases between them. CDR3 length: 15 residues.

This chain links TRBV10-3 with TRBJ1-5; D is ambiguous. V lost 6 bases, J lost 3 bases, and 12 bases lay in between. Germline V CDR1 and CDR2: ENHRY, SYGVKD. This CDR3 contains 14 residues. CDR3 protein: CAISTHGVNQPQHF. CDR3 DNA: TGTGCCATCAGCACTCACGGGGTCAATCAGCCCCAGCATTTT.

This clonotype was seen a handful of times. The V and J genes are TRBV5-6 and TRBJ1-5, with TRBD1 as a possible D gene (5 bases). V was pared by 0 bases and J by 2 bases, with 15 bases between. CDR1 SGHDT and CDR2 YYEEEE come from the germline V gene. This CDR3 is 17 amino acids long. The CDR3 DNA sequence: TGTGCCAGCAGCTTGGTCTCGGGGGAGCGAGGCAATCAGCCCCAGCATTTT. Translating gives CASSLVSGERGNQPQHF. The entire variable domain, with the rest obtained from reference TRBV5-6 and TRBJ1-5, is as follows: DAGVTQSPTHLIKTRGQQVTLRCSPKSGHDTVSWYQQALGQGPQFIFQYYEEEERQRGNFPDRFSGHQFPNYSSELNVNALLLGDSALYLCASSLVSGERGNQPQHFGDGTRLSIL.

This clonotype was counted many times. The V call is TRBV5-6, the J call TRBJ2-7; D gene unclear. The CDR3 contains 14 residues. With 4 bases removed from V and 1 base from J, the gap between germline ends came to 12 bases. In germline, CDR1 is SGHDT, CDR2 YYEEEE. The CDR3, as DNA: TGTGCCAGCAGCGATAAGCCAGGTTCCTACGAGCAGTACTTC. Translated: CASSDKPGSYEQYF.